One sample yielded the 4 T cell receptor beta chains listed below, sequenced in a study of blood T cell repertoires in COVID-19. Assay: immunoSEQ multiplex PCR; the TCRdb copy retains only in-frame clones and omits some. This table holds approximately 75,000 clones, about four fifths found once. What was sequenced was peripheral blood. Source of these receptors: an elderly woman with acute or convalescent COVID-19.

This clone was counted ten times or more. The rearrangement links TRBV6-1 to TRBJ1-6; 9 nucleotides match TRBD1. J was trimmed by 7 bases and V by 4 bases; bases with no gene match: 8. Germline V lookup: CDR1 MNHNS, CDR2 SASEGT. The CDR3 consists of 16 residues. Here the CDR3 reads CASSVSGQGINSPLHF. In nucleotides, the CDR3 is TGTGCCAGCAGTGTTTCCGGACAGGGGATCAATTCACCCCTCCACTTT.

V usage is TRBV28 and J usage is TRBJ1-2, with 8 bases identical to TRBD1. V trimming: 3 bases; J trimming: 7 bases; junction bases outside the gene matches: 7. The CDR3 runs 14 residues. Germline values: CDR1 MDHEN, CDR2 SYDVKM. DNA for the CDR3: TGTGCCAGCAGTTTCTTGACAGGGGTAGGTGGCTACACCTTC. Protein: CASSFLTGVGGYTF.

The count of this clone is one. The gene calls are TRBV19 and TRBJ1-5, with D possibly TRBD1 on 6 matching bases. CDR3 size: 15 residues. The germline V and J ends were trimmed by 8 bases and 3 bases, with 17 bases remaining between them. Germline CDR1 reads LNHDA; CDR2 reads SQIVND (reference sequence). The CDR3 here is CASLSSGAPNQPQHF. The DNA of the CDR3 is TGTGCCAGTCTATCCTCAGGGGCTCCCAATCAGCCCCAGCATTTT.

The CDR3 coding sequence is TGTGCCAGCAGCCAAACGGACAGCAACTATGGCTACACCTTC. It is translated as CASSQTDSNYGYTF. The chain uses TRBV6-5 and TRBJ1-2, with TRBD1 as a possible D gene (6 bases). V lost 6 bases, J lost 2 bases, and 13 bases lay in between. The CDR3 is 14 amino acids. In germline, CDR1 is MNHEY, CDR2 SVGAGI.